This passage covers 26 T cell receptor beta chains from one sample sequenced in a study of blood T cell repertoires in COVID-19. TCRdb keeps only in-frame clones here, not all; method: immunoSEQ multiplex PCR. The sample consists of 130,000 to 150,000 clones, around 84% of them appearing once. The source material was peripheral blood. The receptor source for this set is a human donor in a cohort sampled during active COVID-19.

This chain connects TRBV29-1 to TRBJ2-5, with 10 positions matching TRBD2. CDR1 and CDR2 from the germline V gene are SQVTM and ANQGSEA. V lost 7 bases to trimming and J lost 5 bases; unmatched junction nucleotides: 13. CDR3 length: 15 amino acids. The CDR3 reads CSAGTSGAAGETQYF. The CDR3 DNA is TGCAGCGCCGGAACTAGCGGGGCCGCGGGGGAGACCCAGTACTTC.

The chain combines TRBV7-2 with TRBJ2-5; 11 bases align to TRBD1. Trimming cost V 3 bases and J 4 bases; bases outside gene matches: 7. Germline V gene data show CDR1 as SGHTA and CDR2 as FQGNSA. This CDR3 spans 16 amino acids. CDR3 in DNA: TGTGCCAGCAGCTTTCGAGGGGGACAGGGGGGAGAGACCCAGTACTTC. Translating it yields CASSFRGGQGGETQYF. Full variable domain (remainder filled in from reference TRBV7-2 and TRBJ2-5): GAGVSQSPSNKVTEKGKDVELRCDPISGHTALYWYRQSLGQGLEFLIYFQGNSAPDKSGLPSDRFSAERTGGSVSTLTIQRTQQEDSAVYLCASSFRGGQGGETQYFGPGTRLLVL.

This clone was counted only a few times. The gene calls are TRBV2 and TRBJ2-1; possible D gene TRBD2, 6 bases. Germline V gene lookup returns CDR1 SNHLY and CDR2 FYNNEI. Trimming shortened V by 10 bases and J by 8 bases, and 21 bases separated the two germline ends. The CDR3 consists of 14 residues. CDR3 in amino acids: CATGRSSAVDEQFF. CDR3 coding DNA: TGTGCCACGGGGAGGTCTAGCGCAGTGGATGAGCAGTTCTTC.

The chain recombines TRBV19 with TRBJ1-5; 7 nucleotides agree with TRBD1. The junction had 6 bases not matched to a gene; V was cut back by 2 bases and J by 5 bases. This CDR3 comprises 15 residues. Germline V gene sequence: CDR1 LNHDA, CDR2 SQIVND (reference sequence). CDR3 loop: CASSIISQGHQPQHF. In DNA, the CDR3 is TGTGCCAGTAGTATAATATCACAGGGGCATCAGCCCCAGCATTTT.

The rearrangement links TRBV5-8 to TRBJ1-1; D is unresolved. Trimming pared 2 bases from V and 1 base from J, leaving 12 bases between. The CDR3 consists of 15 residues. Germline-derived CDR1 and CDR2 are SGHTS and YDEGEE. The CDR3 sequence: CASSFDRGGNTEAFF. The CDR3 DNA is TGTGCCAGCAGCTTCGATCGGGGAGGGAACACTGAAGCTTTCTTT.

This clone was observed a handful of times. J is TRBJ1-6 and V is TRBV7-9; tentatively, D is TRBD1 (6 bases). Deletions cut 5 bases from V and 8 bases from J, with 16 bases between. The CDR3 is 15 amino acids. Germline V CDR1 and CDR2: SEHNR, FQNEAQ (reference sequence). CDR3: CASSPMGAGDSPLHF. DNA of the CDR3: TGTGCCAGCAGCCCCATGGGGGCCGGGGATTCACCCCTCCACTTT.

The chain is built from TRBV5-5 and TRBJ1-3; D not certain. Germline V gene data show CDR1 as SGHKS and CDR2 as YYEKEE (reference sequence). Deletions cut 4 bases from V and 4 bases from J, with 9 bases between. This CDR3 contains 13 residues. In DNA, the CDR3 is TGTGCCAGCAGCACGGGAGCGGGAAACACCATATATTTT. As protein: CASSTGAGNTIYF.

The genes are TRBV7-2 and TRBJ1-4; D is perhaps TRBD1 (5 bases). V lost 8 bases and J 5 bases, leaving 12 bases between the germline ends. Germline V gene sequence: CDR1 SGHTA, CDR2 FQGNSA. The CDR3 length is 13 residues. The CDR3 region is CASAPGGNEKLFF. CDR3 coding DNA: TGTGCCAGCGCCCCCGGGGGGAATGAAAAACTGTTTTTT.

The chain combines TRBV13 with TRBJ1-6; D not resolved. Between the trimmed V and J ends, which lost 0 bases and 9 bases, there was a span of 9 bases. CDR1 is PRHDT, CDR2 FYEKMQ, per germline (reference sequence). There are 14 residues in the CDR3. The CDR3 DNA reads as TGTGCCAGCAGCTTAGGCCTAGGTAGTTCACCCCTCCACTTT. This encodes CASSLGLGSSPLHF.

The chain has TRBV18 and TRBJ2-2, with 8 positions matching TRBD1. The CDR3 consists of 17 residues. Per the germline V gene, CDR1 is KGHSH and CDR2 is LQKENI. Trimming at V came to 3 bases and at J to 3 bases, leaving 9 bases not matched to a gene. The chain's CDR3 is CASSPPTGASDTGELFF. The DNA for the CDR3 is TGTGCCAGCTCACCCCCGACAGGGGCGAGCGACACCGGGGAGCTGTTTTTT.

The chain couples TRBV29-1 to TRBJ2-5; 12 positions match TRBD2. Unmatched junction bases numbered 5, after V lost 2 bases and J lost 4 bases. Per germline, CDR1 SQVTM and CDR2 ANQGSEA. The CDR3 extends over 15 amino acids. The CDR3 sequence is CSVETLAGGRETQYF. For the CDR3, the DNA is TGCAGCGTTGAAACCCTAGCGGGGGGGCGAGAGACCCAGTACTTC.

The chain joins TRBV9 to TRBJ1-2; possible D gene TRBD1, 5 bases. The ends were cut back, 2 bases at V and 0 bases at J, with 11 bases in the middle. Germline V gene lookup returns CDR1 SGDLS and CDR2 YYNGEE. The CDR3 consists of 15 residues. For the CDR3, the DNA is TGTGCCAGCAGCGTTGGGACTTCGGCTAACTATGGCTACACCTTC. It is translated as CASSVGTSANYGYTF.

This clone was picked up a small number of times. This chain connects TRBV7-9 to TRBJ2-7, with 7 bases identical to TRBD1. This CDR3 is 15 amino acids long. Looked up from germline, CDR1 is SEHNR and CDR2 is FQNEAQ (reference sequence). V dropped 5 bases and J dropped 3; count of bases not matched to a gene: 10. The CDR3, as DNA: TGTGCCAGCAGCCCGACAGGGAATCCCCTCTACGAGCAGTACTTC. Translation gives CASSPTGNPLYEQYF.

The rearrangement uses TRBV4-3 and TRBJ1-1; no firm D call. The CDR3 spans 14 residues. Germline CDR1 and CDR2: LGHNA and YSLEER. V was pared by 0 bases and J by 10 bases, with 15 bases between. CDR3 nucleotides: TGCGCCAGCAGCCAAGATCGGTCCTGGGGAGTAGCTTTCTTT. This encodes CASSQDRSWGVAFF.

The J gene is TRBJ1-2, the V gene TRBV6-6, with a weak D call TRBD1 (6 bases). Per the germline V gene, CDR1 is MNHNY and CDR2 is SVGAGI (reference sequence). With 6 bases removed from V and 8 bases from J, the gap between germline ends came to 13 bases. CDR3 length equals 12 residues. The CDR3 DNA reads TGTGCCAGCAGCCCTAGGGGGAACGGCTACACCTTC. Amino acid sequence: CASSPRGNGYTF.

The chain links TRBV4-2 to TRBJ1-3, with 7 bases lining up with TRBD1. Germline CDR1 LGHNA, CDR2 YNFKEQ. CDR3 length equals 14 residues. V gave up 7 bases and J gave up 0 bases; unmatched junction bases: 3. The CDR3 loop is CASMDRTSGNTIYF. Written as DNA, the CDR3 is TGTGCCAGCATGGACAGGACCTCTGGAAACACCATATATTTT.

The chain uses TRBV29-1 and TRBJ2-1, with a possible D match to TRBD2 (6 bases). Looked up from germline, CDR1 is SQVTM and CDR2 is ANQGSEA. The CDR3 sequence is 14 residues long. Trimming stripped 7 bases from V and 1 base from J, with 14 bases between. The CDR3 sequence: CSARSGKSYNEQFF. The CDR3, as DNA: TGCAGCGCCCGTAGCGGAAAATCCTACAATGAGCAGTTCTTC.

The chain combines TRBV5-5 with TRBJ2-7, with 12 bases fitting TRBD1. Germline CDR1 SGHKS, CDR2 YYEKEE (reference sequence). The V segment lost 2 bases and the J segment 2 bases; nucleotides outside the gene matches: 2. This CDR3 comprises 15 residues. The CDR3 DNA follows: TGTGCCAGCAGCTTCGGGACAGGGGGCGCCTACGAGCAGTACTTC. Residues: CASSFGTGGAYEQYF.

The V gene is TRBV29-1, the J gene TRBJ1-1, with D perhaps TRBD1 (5 bases). Germline V gives CDR1 SQVTM, CDR2 ANQGSEA. The germline V and J ends were trimmed by 0 bases and 9 bases, with 11 bases remaining between them. This CDR3 has 12 residues. CDR3 DNA sequence: TGCAGCGTTGAAGAGAGCAGGGCCCAAGCTTTCTTT. It encodes CSVEESRAQAFF.

J is TRBJ2-3 and V is TRBV19, with TRBD2 identical over 12 bases. V was clipped by 11 bases and J by 4 bases; unmatched bases: 4. The germline gives CDR1 LNHDA, CDR2 SQIVND (reference sequence). The CDR3 has 13 amino acids. The CDR3 region is CAVASGGADTQYF. In DNA form, the CDR3 reads TGTGCCGTGGCTAGCGGGGGGGCAGATACGCAGTATTTT.

CDR3 in amino acids: CASSHGQGHSPLHF. CDR3 DNA: TGTGCCAGCAGCCACGGACAGGGGCATTCACCCCTCCACTTT. The gene calls are TRBV3-1 (or the pseudogene TRBV3-2) and TRBJ1-6, with TRBD1 matching over 9 bases. Unmatched junction bases numbered 2, after V lost 3 bases and J lost 8 bases. This CDR3 has 14 amino acids. Germline CDR1 is LGHDT and CDR2 is YNNKEL (reference sequence).

This chain links TRBV6-5 with TRBJ2-7, with 11 bases lining up with TRBD2. Germline CDR1 and CDR2: MNHEY and SVGAGI. The V segment lost 6 bases and the J segment 5 bases; nucleotides outside the gene matches: 9. The length of the CDR3 is 15 residues. The CDR3 spells CASSTPSGGRNEQYF. DNA for the CDR3: TGTGCCAGCAGCACTCCTAGCGGGGGGAGAAACGAGCAGTACTTC.

The chain couples TRBV7-6 to TRBJ1-2; possibly TRBD1 for D (5 bases). V gave up 5 bases and J gave up 8 bases, with 9 bases separating them. The CDR3 runs to 11 residues. Germline V gene sequence: CDR1 SGHVS, CDR2 FNYEAQ. CDR3 region: CASSIDRGYTF. CDR3 DNA sequence: TGTGCCAGCAGCATCGACAGAGGCTACACCTTC.

The V gene is TRBV19, the J gene TRBJ1-4, with a tentative D call TRBD1 (5 bases). With 4 bases removed from V and 3 bases from J, the gap between germline ends came to 30 bases. Germline V gene data show CDR1 as LNHDA and CDR2 as SQIVND (reference sequence). The CDR3 has 21 amino acids. DNA of the CDR3: TGTGCCAGTAGTACAGAGTCTCTTAGATTGATCCTGGAGGGGTCTAATGAAAAACTGTTTTTT. It is translated as CASSTESLRLILEGSNEKLFF.

The chain joins TRBV28 to TRBJ1-5; D not certain. With 2 bases removed from V and 0 bases from J, the gap between germline ends came to 14 bases. Germline lookup yields CDR1 MDHEN and CDR2 SYDVKM. This CDR3 contains 17 residues. The CDR3 region has the DNA TGTGCCAGCAGTTTAATCCAGGTCCCATATAGCAATCAGCCCCAGCATTTT. Translation gives CASSLIQVPYSNQPQHF.

The J gene is TRBJ2-7, the V gene TRBV24-1; D possibly corresponds to TRBD2 (5 bases). V lost 4 bases to trimming and J lost 5 bases, with 14 bases between them. The germline V gene encodes CDR1 KGHDR and CDR2 SFDVKD. The CDR3 totals 14 residues. This chain's CDR3 is CATSDPGTKDEQYF. The CDR3 DNA is TGTGCCACCAGTGACCCGGGAACGAAGGACGAGCAGTACTTC.